This entry lists 6 T cell receptor beta chains sequenced from one sample in a study of early T cells in non-severe SARS-CoV-2 infection. Via MiXCR, TCRdb re-called the 5' RACE reads, giving one row per CDR3 protein. The table includes tens of thousands of distinct CDR3 sequences, about 6% detected once. The sequencing used whole blood, collected at baseline. The receptors derive from an adult who was a healthcare worker with PCR-confirmed SARS-CoV-2 infection or an uninfected control (not recorded which).

This clonotype was seen many times. The chain has TRBV29-1 and TRBJ2-4; 9 bases align to TRBD1. Germline values: CDR1 SQVTM, CDR2 ANQGSEA. The trim removed 7 bases at V and 0 bases at J, leaving 16 bases unmatched. This CDR3 comprises 18 residues. CDR3 coding DNA: TGCAGCGCCATAACAACGACAGGGGGAAACATAGCCAAAAACATTCAGTACTTC. Amino acids: CSAITTTGGNIAKNIQYF.

The V call is TRBV20-1, the J call TRBJ2-2; the match to TRBD2 covers 9 bases. Germline V CDR1 and CDR2: DFQATT, SNEGSKA (reference sequence). This CDR3 comprises 17 residues. J lost 2 bases, V lost 2 bases, and 9 bases had no gene match. The CDR3 here is CSARIPTSGVNTGELFF. The CDR3 region has the DNA TGCAGTGCTAGAATCCCGACTAGCGGAGTAAACACCGGGGAGCTGTTTTTT.

In this sample, this clonotype turned up a few times. V usage is TRBV6-2 or TRBV6-3 and J usage is TRBJ2-3; a possible D gene is TRBD1 (6 bases). Germline V gives CDR1 MNHEY, CDR2 SVGEGT. The CDR3 is 16 residues long. V lost 8 bases and J 2 bases, leaving 20 bases between the germline ends. The DNA of the CDR3 is TGTGCCAGCCGCCGCTCAGGGACAAAGAACACAGATACGCAGTATTTT. Translating it yields CASRRSGTKNTDTQYF.

The chain joins TRBV7-2 to TRBJ2-3; D not certain. Trimming removed 4 bases at V and 6 bases at J, with 17 bases between. CDR3 length equals 15 residues. Germline CDR1 and CDR2: SGHTA and FQGNSA. CDR3 in amino acids: CASSYHSGPTDTQYF. CDR3 DNA: TGTGCCAGCAGCTACCACTCGGGCCCGACGGATACGCAGTATTTT.

This clonotype appeared once. The CDR3 nucleotides read TGCGCCAGCAGCTTGCCCCACGCGGGGGGGCCCCACAATGAGCAGTTCTTC. This codes for CASSLPHAGGPHNEQFF. This chain links TRBV5-1 with TRBJ2-1, with 9 bases lining up with TRBD2. This CDR3 comprises 17 residues. The junction had 10 bases not matched to a gene; V was cut back by 1 base and J by 5 bases. Germline values: CDR1 SGHRS, CDR2 YFSETQ.

The chain has TRBV7-2 and TRBJ2-4; TRBD1 agrees at 9 bases. V was pared by 4 bases and J by 1 base, with 5 bases of the junction left unmatched. The CDR3 runs to 16 residues. Germline lookup yields CDR1 SGHTA and CDR2 FQGNSA. This CDR3 reads CASSSQGALAKNIQYF. CDR3 nucleotides: TGTGCCAGCAGCTCACAGGGGGCCCTGGCCAAAAACATTCAGTACTTC. The full variable domain, its missing parts supplied by reference TRBV7-2 and TRBJ2-4, is GAGVSQSPSNKVTEKGKDVELRCDPISGHTALYWYRQSLGQGLEFLIYFQGNSAPDKSGLPSDRFSAERTGGSVSTLTIQRTQQEDSAVYLCASSSQGALAKNIQYFGAGTRLSVL.